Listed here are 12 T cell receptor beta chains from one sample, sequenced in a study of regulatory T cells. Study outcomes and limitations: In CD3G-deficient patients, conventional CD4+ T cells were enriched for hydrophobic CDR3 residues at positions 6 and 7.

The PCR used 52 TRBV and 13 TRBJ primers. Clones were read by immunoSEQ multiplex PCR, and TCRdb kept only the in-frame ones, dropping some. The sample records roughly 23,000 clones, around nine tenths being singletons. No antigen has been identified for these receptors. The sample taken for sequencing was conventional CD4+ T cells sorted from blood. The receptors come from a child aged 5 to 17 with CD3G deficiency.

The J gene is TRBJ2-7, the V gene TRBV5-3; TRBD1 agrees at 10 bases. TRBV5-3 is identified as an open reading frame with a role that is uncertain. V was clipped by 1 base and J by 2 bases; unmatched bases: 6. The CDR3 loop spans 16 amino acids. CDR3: CARSLCQGQGPYEQYF. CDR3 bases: TGTGCCAGAAGCTTGTGTCAGGGACAGGGGCCCTACGAGCAGTACTTC.

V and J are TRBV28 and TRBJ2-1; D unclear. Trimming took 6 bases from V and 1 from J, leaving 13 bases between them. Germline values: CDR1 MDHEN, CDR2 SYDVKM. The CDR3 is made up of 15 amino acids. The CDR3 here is CASSPRRRSYNEQFF. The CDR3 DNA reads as TGTGCCAGCAGCCCCCGTAGGCGGTCCTACAATGAGCAGTTCTTC.

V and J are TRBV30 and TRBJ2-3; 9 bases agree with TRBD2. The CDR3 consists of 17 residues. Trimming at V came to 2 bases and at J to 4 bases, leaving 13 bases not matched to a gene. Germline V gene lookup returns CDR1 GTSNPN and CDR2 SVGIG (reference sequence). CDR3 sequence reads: CAWSTASGTFGADTQYF. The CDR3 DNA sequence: TGTGCCTGGAGTACTGCTAGCGGGACCTTTGGTGCAGATACGCAGTATTTT.

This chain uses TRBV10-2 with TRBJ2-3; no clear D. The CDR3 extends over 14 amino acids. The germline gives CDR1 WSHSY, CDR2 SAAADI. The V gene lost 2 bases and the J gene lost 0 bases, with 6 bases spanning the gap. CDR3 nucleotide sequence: TGCGCCAGCAGTGAGATAGCTAGCACAGATACGCAGTATTTT. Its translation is CASSEIASTDTQYF.

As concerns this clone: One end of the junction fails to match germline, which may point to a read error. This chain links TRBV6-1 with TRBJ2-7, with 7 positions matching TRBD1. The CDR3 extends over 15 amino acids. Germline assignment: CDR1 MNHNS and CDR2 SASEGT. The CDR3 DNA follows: TGTGCCAGCAGTGGGGGGTCATCGGGACAGACCTTTCCGCTCTTC. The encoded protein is CASSGGSSGQTFPLF.

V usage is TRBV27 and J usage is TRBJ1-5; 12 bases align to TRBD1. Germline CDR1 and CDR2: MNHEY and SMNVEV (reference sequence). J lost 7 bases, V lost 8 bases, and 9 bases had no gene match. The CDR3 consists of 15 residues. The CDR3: CASSRGQGALQPQHF. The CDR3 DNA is TGTGCCAGCTCGAGGGGACAGGGGGCACTCCAGCCCCAGCATTTT.

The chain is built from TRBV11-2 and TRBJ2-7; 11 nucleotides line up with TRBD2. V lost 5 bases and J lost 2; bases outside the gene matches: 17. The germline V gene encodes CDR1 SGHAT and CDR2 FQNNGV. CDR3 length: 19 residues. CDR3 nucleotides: TGTGCCAGCAGCGCTGGGGCTAGCGGGAGGAAGGGGCCAACCTACGAGCAGTACTTC. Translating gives CASSAGASGRKGPTYEQYF.

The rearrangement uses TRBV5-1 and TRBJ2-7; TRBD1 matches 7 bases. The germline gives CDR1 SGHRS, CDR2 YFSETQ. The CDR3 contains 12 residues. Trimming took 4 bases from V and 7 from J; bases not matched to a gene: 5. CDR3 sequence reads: CASSLNRGEQYF. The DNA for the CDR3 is TGCGCCAGCAGCCTAAACAGGGGAGAGCAGTACTTC.

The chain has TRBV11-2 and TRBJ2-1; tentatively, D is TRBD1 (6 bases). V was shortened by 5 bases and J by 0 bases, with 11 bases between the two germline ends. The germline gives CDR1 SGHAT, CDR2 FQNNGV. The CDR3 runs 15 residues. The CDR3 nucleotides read TGTGCCAGCAGCCCTGACAGGAGCTCCTACAATGAGCAGTTCTTC. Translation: CASSPDRSSYNEQFF.

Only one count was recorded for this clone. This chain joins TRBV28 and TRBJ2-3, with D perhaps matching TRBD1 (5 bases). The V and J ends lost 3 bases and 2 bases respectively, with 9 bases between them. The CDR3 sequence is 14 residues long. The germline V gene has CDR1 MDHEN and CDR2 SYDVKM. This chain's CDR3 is CASSFWGSTDTQYF. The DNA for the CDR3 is TGTGCCAGCAGTTTCTGGGGCTCCACAGATACGCAGTATTTT.

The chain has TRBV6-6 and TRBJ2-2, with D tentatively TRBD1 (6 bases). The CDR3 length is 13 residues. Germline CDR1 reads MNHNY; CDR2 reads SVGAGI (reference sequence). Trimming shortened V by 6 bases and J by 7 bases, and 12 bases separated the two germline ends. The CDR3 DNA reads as TGTGCCAGCAGCTTAACAGGGCTCGGGGAGCTGTTTTTT. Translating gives CASSLTGLGELFF.

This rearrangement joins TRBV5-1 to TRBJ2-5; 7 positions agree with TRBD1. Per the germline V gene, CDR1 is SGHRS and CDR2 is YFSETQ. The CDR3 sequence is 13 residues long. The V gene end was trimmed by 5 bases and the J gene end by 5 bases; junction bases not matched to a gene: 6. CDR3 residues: CASRKGAGETQYF. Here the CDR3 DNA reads TGCGCCAGCAGGAAGGGGGCAGGGGAGACCCAGTACTTC. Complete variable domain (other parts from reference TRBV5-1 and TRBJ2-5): KAGVTQTPRYLIKTRGQQVTLSCSPISGHRSVSWYQQTPGQGLQFLFEYFSETQRNKGNFPGRFSGRQFSNSRSEMNVSTLELGDSALYLCASRKGAGETQYFGPGTRLLVL.